This paragraph covers one T cell receptor beta chain sequence. This record belongs to a study of blood T cell repertoires in COVID-19. Study background: COVID-19 samples collected from the United States, Italy and Spain covered acute and convalescent phases. The analysed material was cDNA or gDNA that came from T cells, B-cell-depleted T cells, or PBMCs.

The V gene's germline CDR1 is KGHDR and CDR2 SFDVKD. The CDR3 consists of 14 residues. V lost 9 bases to trimming and J lost 2 bases, with 16 bases between them. In the study's own analysis: Amplified reference gene primers provided the basis for estimating nucleated cell counts. The table came from immunoSEQ multiplex PCR; TCRdb's copy has only in-frame clones and leaves some out. V and J calls and clone size come straight from that table; D and trimming were deduced from the DNA. The sample consists of about 76,000 clones, 80% to 90% of them appearing once. This chain connects TRBV24-1 to TRBJ2-7; tentative D call: TRBD2 (6 bases). What was sequenced was peripheral blood. The receptor was isolated from a human donor in a cohort sampled during active COVID-19. The CDR3 sequence: CATPGVAEPYEQYF. In nucleotides, the CDR3 is TGTGCCACCCCGGGAGTGGCGGAACCCTACGAGCAGTACTTC.